This T cell receptor beta chain was profiled in a study of cytomegalovirus exposure and HLA in healthy donors. General observations from the study: There was a cluster of highly shared sequence variants that was likely a sequencing artifact. The presence/absence work took it that sequencing depth was about the same across donors.

Comments on this clone: As yet, its antigen is unknown.

Germline V gene lookup returns CDR1 SNHLY and CDR2 FYNNEI. The CDR3 consists of 13 residues. The V end was cut by 0 bases, the J end by 9 bases, with 9 bases between. PCR primers comprised 60 Vbeta and 13 Jbeta primers. Here immunoSEQ multiplex PCR was the method, and the copy in TCRdb shows in-frame clones only, minus some. The table has 250,000 or so clones, nearly 95% seen once. The sample comprised PBMCs. The receptor comes from a girl aged 2 to 10 in good health and CMV-seronegative. The V gene is TRBV2, the J gene TRBJ2-1; tentatively, D is TRBD2 (6 bases). For the CDR3, the DNA is TGTGCCAGCAGTGAAGCGCGTAGCGGTGAGCAGTTCTTC. Translation gives CASSEARSGEQFF.